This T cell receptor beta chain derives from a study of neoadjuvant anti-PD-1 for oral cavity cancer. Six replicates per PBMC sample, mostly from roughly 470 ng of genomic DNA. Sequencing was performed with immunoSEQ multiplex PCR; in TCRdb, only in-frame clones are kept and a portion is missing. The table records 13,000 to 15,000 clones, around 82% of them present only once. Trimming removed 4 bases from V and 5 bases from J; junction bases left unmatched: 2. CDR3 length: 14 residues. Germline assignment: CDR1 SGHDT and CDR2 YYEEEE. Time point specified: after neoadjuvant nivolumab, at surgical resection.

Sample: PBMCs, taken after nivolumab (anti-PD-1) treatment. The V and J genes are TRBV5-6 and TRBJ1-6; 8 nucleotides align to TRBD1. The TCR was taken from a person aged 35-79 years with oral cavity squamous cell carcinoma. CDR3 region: CASSTDRDNSPLHF. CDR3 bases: TGTGCCAGCAGCACGGACAGGGATAATTCACCCCTCCACTTT. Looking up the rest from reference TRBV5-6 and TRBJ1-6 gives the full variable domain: DAGVTQSPTHLIKTRGQQVTLRCSPKSGHDTVSWYQQALGQGPQFIFQYYEEEERQRGNFPDRFSGHQFPNYSSELNVNALLLGDSALYLCASSTDRDNSPLHFGNGTRLTVT.